A selection of T cell receptor beta chains follows, all from one sample in a study of siplizumab effects on memory and regulatory T cells. Repertoires were generated with immunoSEQ multiplex PCR, while TCRdb's copy carries only in-frame clones and drops some. The sample has about 80,000 clones, approximately 95% seen once. Sequences were obtained from CD8+ T cells sorted from blood. The receptors derive from a human donor in good health. Both conserved end residues are part of each CDR3. The D gene is left open where the match is weak. Rows may omit the clone size; those that give it use once, few, many or a size class.

CDR3 DNA,CDR3 protein,D gene,J gene,clone size,V gene,CDR3 length
TGTGCCAGCAGTTTATCCAGGACAGTGAACTATGGCTACACCTTC,CASSLSRTVNYGYTF,.,TRBJ1-2,.,TRBV27,15
TGTGCCAGCAGTCGCGGGGCTAGCGGGCCGTCGTCAGAGACCCAGTACTTC,CASSRGASGPSSETQYF,TRBD2,TRBJ2-5,.,TRBV2,17
TGTGCCAGCAGTTTATCGCAGGGGGCGATTTTTCAGGAGCAGTACTTC,CASSLSQGAIFQEQYF,TRBD1,TRBJ2-7,.,TRBV27,16
TGTGCCAGCAGCCAATACCCCCTGGAGGTACCGAACACCGGGGAGCTGTTTTTT,CASSQYPLEVPNTGELFF,.,TRBJ2-2,.,TRBV4-2,18
TGTGCCAGCAGCGATGCCCCGGACCGAAGGGAGACCCAGTACTTC,CASSDAPDRRETQYF,.,TRBJ2-5,.,TRBV7-9,15
TGCGCCAGCAGCTTGGCGGTCCACCTATCTGGGGCCAACGTCCTGACTTTC,CASSLAVHLSGANVLTF,.,TRBJ2-6,.,TRBV5-1,17
TGTGCCAGCAGTGCGAAACAGACAGGGACCAACATTCAGTACTTC,CASSAKQTGTNIQYF,TRBD1,TRBJ2-4,.,TRBV6-4,15
TGTGCCAGCAGCCAGGGGGTGGGTGATGAGCAGTTCTTC,CASSQGVGDEQFF,TRBD1,TRBJ2-1,.,TRBV11-3,13
TGTGCCAGTAGTATACTGGTGTTAGGGGGTACTGAAGCTTTCTTT,CASSILVLGGTEAFF,.,TRBJ1-1,.,TRBV19,15
TGTGCCAGCAGCGTAGATAGGTCAGGGTGGGAGAACACTGAAGCTTTCTTT,CASSVDRSGWENTEAFF,.,TRBJ1-1,.,TRBV9,17
TGCGCCAGCAGCTTGCGTACCACAGGGGGCGAAACAGATACGCAGTATTTT,CASSLRTTGGETDTQYF,TRBD1,TRBJ2-3,.,TRBV5-1,17
TGTGCCAGTAGCACATCGTTAGGGATCAGGTCCTACGAGCAGTACTTC,CASSTSLGIRSYEQYF,.,TRBJ2-7,.,TRBV19,16
TGCGCCAGCAGCCAAGATAGGAACTCCTACGAGCAGTACTTC,CASSQDRNSYEQYF,.,TRBJ2-7,.,TRBV4-1,14
TGTGCCAGCAGTTACCGGACAGGGGTAGCCGGGGAGCTGTTTTTT,CASSYRTGVAGELFF,TRBD1,TRBJ2-2,.,TRBV6-5,15
TGTGCCTGGAGTTTTTCTCTGGGTCTAGCGGGAGGGCCTGCCTACAATGAGCAGTTCTTC,CAWSFSLGLAGGPAYNEQFF,TRBD2,TRBJ2-1,once,TRBV30,20
TGTGCCAGCAGCTTGGGCCACTCCTACGAGCAGTACTTC,CASSLGHSYEQYF,.,TRBJ2-7,.,TRBV7-9,13